These T cell receptor beta chains were read from a single sample in a study of blood T cell repertoires in COVID-19. TCRdb's table, derived via immunoSEQ multiplex PCR, lists solely in-frame clones and lacks some. The sample carries roughly 230,000 clones, approximately 85% recorded once. The sample taken for sequencing was peripheral blood. All receptors come from a man in his fifties with COVID-19, enrolled during active disease. The CDR3 runs from the conserved cysteine through the conserved F or W.

CDR3 protein: CASSLAGSTDTQYF; V gene: TRBV6-6; CDR3 length: 14
CDR3 protein: CASTPDRFYEQYF; V gene: TRBV6-5; CDR3 length: 13
CDR3 protein: CASSLGGPFGEQFF; V gene: TRBV7-8; CDR3 length: 14
CDR3 protein: CASSPRSYTDTQYF; V gene: TRBV2; CDR3 length: 14
CDR3 protein: CASSYGTLETQYF; V gene: TRBV6-5; CDR3 length: 13
CDR3 protein: CAIPGLAGRDEQFF; V gene: TRBV28; CDR3 length: 14
CDR3 protein: CASSILRGSGNTEAFF; V gene: TRBV19; CDR3 length: 16
CDR3 protein: CASSPRQGSYEQYF; V gene: TRBV4-2; CDR3 length: 14
CDR3 protein: CASSLASWLSQPQHF; V gene: TRBV5-8; CDR3 length: 15
CDR3 protein: CASSSQGAHGNTIYF; V gene: TRBV11-2; CDR3 length: 15
CDR3 protein: CASSPRSYNEQFF; V gene: TRBV19; CDR3 length: 13
CDR3 protein: CASSPTSDRGYGYTF; V gene: TRBV18; CDR3 length: 15
CDR3 protein: CASSQNSNSPLHF; V gene: TRBV3-1/TRBV3-2; CDR3 length: 13
CDR3 protein: CASSRRGLSSYEQYF; V gene: TRBV7-8; CDR3 length: 15
CDR3 protein: CASSPGQGRGGSYEQYF; V gene: TRBV19; CDR3 length: 17
CDR3 protein: CASSLLAGGNTDTQYF; V gene: TRBV9; CDR3 length: 16
CDR3 protein: CASSVKGANTGELFF; V gene: TRBV9; CDR3 length: 15
CDR3 protein: CASSRDRGLDQPQHF; V gene: TRBV27; CDR3 length: 15
CDR3 protein: CASSKGASGGANEQFF; V gene: TRBV21-1; CDR3 length: 16
CDR3 protein: CASSQGHGGYTF; V gene: TRBV3-1/TRBV3-2; CDR3 length: 12
CDR3 protein: CASSSYRDRQNQPQHF; V gene: TRBV7-6; CDR3 length: 16
CDR3 protein: CASSSGTSGGNWELFF; V gene: TRBV19; CDR3 length: 16
CDR3 protein: CASSQLAGLEQFF; V gene: TRBV6-5; CDR3 length: 13
CDR3 protein: CASSKSPRASGYYEQYF; V gene: TRBV21-1; CDR3 length: 17
CDR3 protein: CASSAPDRGPGYTF; V gene: TRBV9; CDR3 length: 14
CDR3 protein: CASSQLQDRGDQPQHF; V gene: TRBV4-1; CDR3 length: 16
CDR3 protein: CASSLLTGENSPLHF; V gene: TRBV5-8; CDR3 length: 15
CDR3 protein: CSVGAAMNTEAFF; V gene: TRBV29-1; CDR3 length: 13
CDR3 protein: CASREQGNQPQHF; V gene: TRBV12-3/TRBV12-4; CDR3 length: 13
CDR3 protein: CASTGFGTEAFF; V gene: TRBV6-5; CDR3 length: 12
CDR3 protein: CASSYGQGGSGQPQHF; V gene: TRBV6-2/TRBV6-3; CDR3 length: 16
CDR3 protein: CASSHYSGTGLAYEQYF; V gene: TRBV3-1/TRBV3-2; CDR3 length: 17
CDR3 protein: CASSLVADANYGYTF; V gene: TRBV5-1; CDR3 length: 15